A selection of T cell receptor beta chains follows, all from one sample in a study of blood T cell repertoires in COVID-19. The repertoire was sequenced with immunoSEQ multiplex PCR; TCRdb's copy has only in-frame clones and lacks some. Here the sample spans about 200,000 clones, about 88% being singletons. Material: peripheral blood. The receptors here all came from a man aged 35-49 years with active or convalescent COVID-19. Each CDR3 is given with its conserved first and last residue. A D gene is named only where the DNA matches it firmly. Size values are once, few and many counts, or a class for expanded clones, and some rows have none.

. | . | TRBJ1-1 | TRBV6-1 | TGTGCCAGCAGTGAAAGGAGGGGAGGGTCTGAAGCTTTCTTT | CASSERRGGSEAFF
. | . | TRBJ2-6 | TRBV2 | TGTGCCAGCATCACATGGAGCTCTGGGGCCAACGTCCTGACTTTC | CASITWSSGANVLTF
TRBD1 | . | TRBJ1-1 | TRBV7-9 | TGTGCCAGCAGCACAGCAGGGGGTCCGAACACTGAAGCTTTCTTT | CASSTAGGPNTEAFF
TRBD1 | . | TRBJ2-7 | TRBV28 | TGTGCCAGCAGTTTAAGGGACAGTCTCGAGCAGTACTTC | CASSLRDSLEQYF
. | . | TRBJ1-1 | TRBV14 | TGTGCCAGCAGCCCCCAACAGCTCATGAACACTGAAGCTTTCTTT | CASSPQQLMNTEAFF
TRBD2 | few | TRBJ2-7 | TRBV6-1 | TGTGCCAGCAGTGAAGGGACTAGCGGCTCCTACGAGCAGTACTTC | CASSEGTSGSYEQYF
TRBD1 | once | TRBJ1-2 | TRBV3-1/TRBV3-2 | TGTGCCAGCAGACATAACAGGGGGCCTAACTATGGCTACACCTTC | CASRHNRGPNYGYTF
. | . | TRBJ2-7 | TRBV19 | TGTGCCAGTAGTTTTGCGGGTAGCTCCTACGAGCAGTACTTC | CASSFAGSSYEQYF
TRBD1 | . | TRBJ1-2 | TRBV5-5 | TGTGCCAGCAGCCTAGGGACAGCCATTAATGGCTACACCTTC | CASSLGTAINGYTF
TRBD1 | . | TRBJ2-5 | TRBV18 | TGTGCCAGCTCACCCGGGACAGGGGAGACCCAGTACTTC | CASSPGTGETQYF
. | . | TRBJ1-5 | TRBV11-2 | TGTGCCAGCAGCTTAGCTGGGTCGGGTCAGCCCCAGCATTTT | CASSLAGSGQPQHF
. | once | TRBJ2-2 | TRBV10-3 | TGTGCCAGCACAGGGGGGGACACCGGGGAGCTGTTTTTT | CASTGGDTGELFF
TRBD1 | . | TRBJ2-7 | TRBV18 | TGTGCCAGCTCACCCTGGGACAGACCCTACGAGCAGTACTTC | CASSPWDRPYEQYF
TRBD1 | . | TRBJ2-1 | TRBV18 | TGTGCCAGCTCACCTTGGGACAGGAATAACAATGAGCAGTTCTTC | CASSPWDRNNNEQFF
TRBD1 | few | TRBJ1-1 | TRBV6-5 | TGTGCCAGCAGGCCTCCCGGGACAGTGAACACTGAAGCTTTCTTT | CASRPPGTVNTEAFF